The sequence of this T cell receptor beta chain was determined in a study of cytomegalovirus exposure and HLA in healthy donors. Concerning this clone itself: Its matching antigen is unknown.

Study-level results: Cytomegalovirus-associated status was assigned to approximately 160 TCR beta chains. Confirmation was obtained in vitro that a few CMV-associated chains are specific for CMV antigens. The tendency of first-cohort TCR clusters to co-occur in the 120 validation repertoires was the finding of a later analysis.

Sequenced by immunoSEQ multiplex PCR; TCRdb stores in-frame clones only, minus some. The data contain 220,000 or so clones, about 89% of them singletons. The CDR3 covers 13 residues. Germline CDR1 MNHNS, CDR2 SASEGT. With 2 bases removed from V and 8 bases from J, the gap between germline ends came to 9 bases. What was sequenced was PBMCs. The J gene is TRBJ2-2, the V gene TRBV6-1; no clear D gene. The TCR sequence derives from a woman aged 18-35 years in good health and CMV-seronegative. The CDR3 is CASSESLTGELFF. In DNA form, the CDR3 reads TGTGCCAGCAGTGAATCCCTGACTGGGGAGCTGTTTTTT.